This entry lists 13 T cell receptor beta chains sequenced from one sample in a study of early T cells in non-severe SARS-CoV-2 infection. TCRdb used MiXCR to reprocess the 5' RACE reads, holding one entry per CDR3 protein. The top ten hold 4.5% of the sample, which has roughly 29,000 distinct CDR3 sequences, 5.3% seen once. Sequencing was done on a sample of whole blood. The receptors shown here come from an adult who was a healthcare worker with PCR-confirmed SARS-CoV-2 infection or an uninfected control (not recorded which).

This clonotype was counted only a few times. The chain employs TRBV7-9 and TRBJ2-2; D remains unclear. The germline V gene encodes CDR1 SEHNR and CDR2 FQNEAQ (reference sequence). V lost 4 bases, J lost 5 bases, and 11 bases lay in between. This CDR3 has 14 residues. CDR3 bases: TGTGCCAGCAGCTCCCCAGGTGGAACCGGGGAGCTGTTTTTT. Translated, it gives CASSSPGGTGELFF.

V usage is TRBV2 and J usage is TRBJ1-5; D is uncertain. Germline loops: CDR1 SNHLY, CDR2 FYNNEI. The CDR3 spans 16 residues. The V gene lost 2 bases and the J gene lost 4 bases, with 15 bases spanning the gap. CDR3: CASSEQAGLLNQPQHF. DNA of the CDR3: TGTGCCAGCAGTGAACAGGCCGGACTTCTGAATCAGCCCCAGCATTTT.

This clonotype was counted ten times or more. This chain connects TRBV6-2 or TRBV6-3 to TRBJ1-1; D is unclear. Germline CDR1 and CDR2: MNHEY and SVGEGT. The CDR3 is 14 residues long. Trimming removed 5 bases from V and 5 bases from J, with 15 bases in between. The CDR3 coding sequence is TGTGCCAGCAGTAACCCGGCGGGGTGGACTGAAGCTTTCTTT. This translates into CASSNPAGWTEAFF.

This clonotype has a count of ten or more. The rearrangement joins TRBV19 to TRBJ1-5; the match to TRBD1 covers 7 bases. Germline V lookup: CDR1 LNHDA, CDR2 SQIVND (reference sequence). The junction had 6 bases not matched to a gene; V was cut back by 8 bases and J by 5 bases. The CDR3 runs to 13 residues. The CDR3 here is CASSGTDYQPQHF. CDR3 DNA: TGTGCCAGTTCCGGGACAGACTATCAGCCCCAGCATTTT.

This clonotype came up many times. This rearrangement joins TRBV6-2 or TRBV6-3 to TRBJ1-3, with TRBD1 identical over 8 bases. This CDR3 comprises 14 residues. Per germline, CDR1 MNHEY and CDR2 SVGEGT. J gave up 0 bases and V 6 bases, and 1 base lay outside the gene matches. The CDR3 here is CASRGQVSGNTIYF. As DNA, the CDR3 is TGTGCCAGCAGGGGACAGGTCTCTGGAAACACCATATATTTT.

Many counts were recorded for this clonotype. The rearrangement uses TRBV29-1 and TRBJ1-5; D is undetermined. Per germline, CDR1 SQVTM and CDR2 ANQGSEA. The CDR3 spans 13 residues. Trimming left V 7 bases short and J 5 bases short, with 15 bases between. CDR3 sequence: CSGQDGSDQPQHF. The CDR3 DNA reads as TGCAGCGGCCAAGACGGTTCTGATCAGCCCCAGCATTTT.

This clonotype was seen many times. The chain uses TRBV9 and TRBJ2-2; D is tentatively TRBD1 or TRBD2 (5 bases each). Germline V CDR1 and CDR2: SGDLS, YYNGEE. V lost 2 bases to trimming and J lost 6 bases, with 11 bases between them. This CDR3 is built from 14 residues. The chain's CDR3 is CASSVQGEAGELFF. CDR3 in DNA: TGTGCCAGCAGCGTTCAGGGAGAGGCCGGGGAGCTGTTTTTT.

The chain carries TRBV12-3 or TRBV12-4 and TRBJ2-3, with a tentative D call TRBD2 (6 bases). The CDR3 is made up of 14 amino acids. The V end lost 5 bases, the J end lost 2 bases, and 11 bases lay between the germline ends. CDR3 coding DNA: TGTGCCAGCAGTGACGGCGGGAACACAGATACGCAGTATTTT. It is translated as CASSDGGNTDTQYF.

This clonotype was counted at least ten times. CDR3 nucleotides: TGTGCCAGCAGCATGGGACCAGCCCACGAGCAGTACTTC. This translates into CASSMGPAHEQYF. V gene TRBV7-8 combines with J gene TRBJ2-7, with D perhaps matching TRBD1 or TRBD2 (5 bases each). V lost 5 bases and J lost 5, with 13 bases in between. The CDR3 covers 13 residues. Germline CDR1 reads SGHVS; CDR2 reads FQNEAQ.

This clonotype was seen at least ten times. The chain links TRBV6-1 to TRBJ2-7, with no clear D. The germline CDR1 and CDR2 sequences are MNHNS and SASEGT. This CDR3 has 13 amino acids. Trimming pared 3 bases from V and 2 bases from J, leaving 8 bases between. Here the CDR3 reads CASSDSSPYEQYF. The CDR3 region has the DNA TGTGCCAGCAGTGATTCGTCTCCCTACGAGCAGTACTTC.

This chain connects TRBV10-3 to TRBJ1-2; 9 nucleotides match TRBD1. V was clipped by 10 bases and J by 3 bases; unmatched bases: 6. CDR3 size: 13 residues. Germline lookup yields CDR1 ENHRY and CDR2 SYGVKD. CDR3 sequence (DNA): TGTGCCACTCGGACAGGGGAGGACTATGGCTACACCTTC. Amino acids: CATRTGEDYGYTF.

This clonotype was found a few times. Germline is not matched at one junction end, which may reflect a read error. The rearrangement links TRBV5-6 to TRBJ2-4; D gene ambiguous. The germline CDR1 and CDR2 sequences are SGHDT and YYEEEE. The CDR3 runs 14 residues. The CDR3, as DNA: TGTGCCAGCAGCCTTGACCAGACCAAGAACATTCAGTACTTC. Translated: CASSLDQTKNIQYF.

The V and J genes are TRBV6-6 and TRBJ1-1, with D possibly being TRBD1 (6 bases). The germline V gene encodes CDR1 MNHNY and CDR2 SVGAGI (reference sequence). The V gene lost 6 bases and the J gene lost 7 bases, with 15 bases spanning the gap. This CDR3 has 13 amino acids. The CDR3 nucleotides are TGTGCCAGCAGCGTACAGGGTGAGAATGAAGCTTTCTTT. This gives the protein CASSVQGENEAFF.